This TCR beta chain is from a study of blood T cell repertoires in COVID-19. Per the authors' pipeline: For nucleated cells, counts were estimated from reference gene primer amplification. This table comes from immunoSEQ multiplex PCR, and its TCRdb copy is limited to in-frame clones, with some not included. That table furnishes V, J and clone size, whereas the DNA furnished D and trimming. The sample carries roughly 20,000 clones, roughly nine tenths recorded once. This CDR3 contains 15 residues. Per germline, CDR1 MGHRA and CDR2 YSYEKL. V gave up 4 bases and J gave up 1 base; unmatched junction bases: 4.

Sequences were obtained from peripheral blood. This TCR was recovered from a human donor in a cohort sampled during active COVID-19. The gene calls are TRBV4-1 and TRBJ2-1; 7 bases are a match to TRBD2. The CDR3 loop is CASSPGLVSYNEQFF. For the CDR3, the DNA is TGCGCCAGCAGCCCCGGACTAGTATCCTACAATGAGCAGTTCTTC.